This entry describes one T cell receptor (beta chain). The antigen is undetermined. This specimen belongs to a study of regulatory T cells in long-lasting Graves disease. For the study at large: Antithyroid drug exposure in newly diagnosed Graves' patients had lasted under 3 months. Study findings and constraints: Favored gene segments in persistent disease were TRBV28, TRBJ1-2 and TRBJ2-5.

The germline V and J ends were trimmed by 0 bases and 2 bases, with 11 bases remaining between them. The germline CDR1 and CDR2 sequences are SGDLS and YYNGEE. This CDR3 has 15 residues. HTBI primers from iRepertoire and Arm-PCR of CDR3 regions yielded the TCR beta libraries. TCRdb redid the calling of the multiplex PCR reads with MiXCR, one entry per CDR3 protein. This sample has 550,000 or so distinct CDR3 sequences, with 12% found just once. Time point meaning: newly diagnosed GD, antithyroid drugs for less than 3 months. Scientists built the TCR library using RNA that was extracted from PBMCs. The data were also submitted as part of a second study, on T cells in Graves' hyperthyroidism and ophthalmopathy. As that report states: Hyperthyroidism of Graves' type that showed no ophthalmopathy progression within 18 months was stable.

This material consisted of peripheral blood mononuclear cells (PBMCs), taken at new diagnosis, from a patient treated with antithyroid drugs. J is TRBJ2-5 and V is TRBV9; the D gene could be TRBD1 or TRBD2 (5 bases each). The sequence derives from a woman in her 30s with Graves disease. The CDR3 region has the DNA TGTGCCAGCAGCGTAGAGTGGGGGTTGCAAGAGACCCAGTACTTC. Its translation is CASSVEWGLQETQYF.